This T cell receptor (beta chain) was recorded in a study of T cell repertoires in cytomegalovirus infection. TCRdb recomputed calls from the reads with MiXCR, one row per CDR3 protein. The sample carries about 900,000 distinct CDR3 sequences, around 32% recorded once. A few counts support this clonotype. What it binds is not known. The CDR3 has 13 residues. The germline V gene has CDR1 SEHNR and CDR2 FQNEAQ (reference sequence). V was pared by 10 bases and J by 0 bases, with 11 bases between. The V call is TRBV7-9, the J call TRBJ2-3; D is undetermined. Sequencing was performed on cultured CD8+ T cells from PBMCs, taken from culture after CMV antigen stimulation. This receptor was taken from a human donor in good health (CMV status not recorded). Some clones in this sample may be carry-over from other donors' samples. The CDR3 loop reads CATLPGSTDTQYF. In nucleotides, the CDR3 is TGTGCCACACTACCGGGTAGCACAGATACGCAGTATTTT. The whole variable domain, remainder taken from reference TRBV7-9 and TRBJ2-3, is DTGVSQNPRHKITKRGQNVTFRCDPISEHNRLYWYRQTLGQGPEFLTYFQNEAQLEKSRLLSDRFSAERPKGSFSTLEIQRTEQGDSAMYLCATLPGSTDTQYFGPGTRLTVL.